These T cell receptor beta chains were read from a single sample in a study of cytomegalovirus exposure and HLA in healthy donors. Repertoires were generated with immunoSEQ multiplex PCR, while TCRdb's copy carries only in-frame clones and drops some. The repertoire has 90,000 to 150,000 clones, 85% to 90% of them found once; the top ten carry over 6%. Sequenced: PBMCs. Receptors were obtained from a woman under 30 in good health and CMV-seropositive. Each CDR3 is given with its conserved first and last residue. D genes are given only for firm matches. Size values are once, few and many counts, or a class for expanded clones, and some rows have none.

>TRBJ1-1|TRBD1|TRBV18|NA
TGTGCCAGCTCACAGGGGACAGGGAAGAACACTGAAGCTTTCTTT
CASSQGTGKNTEAFF
>TRBJ1-1|TRBD1|TRBV19|NA
TGTGCCAGTAGTATAGCGCCCACGGGACAGGGGGCGAGGGACACTGAAGCTTTCTTT
CASSIAPTGQGARDTEAFF
>TRBJ2-1|NA|TRBV7-2|NA
TGTGCCAGCAGCTTAACCTGGGGACAAGAGCAGTTCTTC
CASSLTWGQEQFF
>TRBJ2-1|NA|TRBV2|NA
TGTGCCAGCAGTGAAAAGCAGGGCGGGAACAATGAGCAGTTCTTC
CASSEKQGGNNEQFF
>TRBJ2-3|TRBD2|TRBV5-1|NA
TGCGCCAGCAGCACCGGGACTACCAAGGGCGCAGATACGCAGTATTTT
CASSTGTTKGADTQYF
>TRBJ1-4|TRBD1|TRBV7-9|NA
TGTGCCAGCAGCGAAGTGTGGCAGGGGGCGCGTACTGAAAAACTGTTTTTT
CASSEVWQGARTEKLFF
>TRBJ1-2|NA|TRBV5-6|NA
TGTGCCAGCAGCATGTGGGAAAGAGAGGGTAACTATGGCTACACCTTC
CASSMWEREGNYGYTF
>TRBJ2-3|TRBD2|TRBV9|few
TGTGCCAGCAGCGTCTCCGGGACTAGCGGGACCAGGGCAGATACGCAGTATTTT
CASSVSGTSGTRADTQYF
>TRBJ1-2|TRBD1|TRBV2|NA
TGTGCCAGTGGGGTCAGGGGGTTCTATGGCTACACCTTC
CASGVRGFYGYTF
>TRBJ2-3|TRBD2|TRBV4-3|NA
TGCGCCAGCAGCCAAACGACTAGCGGGAGTGTTGGAGATACGCAGTATTTT
CASSQTTSGSVGDTQYF
>TRBJ2-7|NA|TRBV7-2|NA
TGTGCCAGCAGCTTTGACAGACCCTACGAGCAGTACTTC
CASSFDRPYEQYF
>TRBJ1-5|NA|TRBV19|NA
TGTGCCAGTCGGAGGGAGGGCAATCAGCCCCAGCATTTT
CASRREGNQPQHF
>TRBJ2-3|NA|TRBV29-1|NA
TGCAGCGTTGTACTGGGGGGAGATACGCAGTATTTT
CSVVLGGDTQYF
>TRBJ1-2|TRBD1|TRBV2|few
TGTGCCAGCAGGGGACAGGACTATGGCTACACCTTC
CASRGQDYGYTF
>TRBJ1-5|NA|TRBV15|NA
TGTGCCACCAGCAGGCCTGGCTCAAATCAGCCCCAGCATTTT
CATSRPGSNQPQHF
>TRBJ2-7|TRBD2|TRBV10-2|NA
TGCGCCAGCAGAGATAGCGGGGGTTCCTACGAGCAGTACTTC
CASRDSGGSYEQYF
>TRBJ2-7|NA|TRBV14|NA
TGTGCCAGCAGCCAAGGCCAACTAGTCGCCTACGAGCAGTACTTC
CASSQGQLVAYEQYF
>TRBJ1-1|NA|TRBV19|NA
TGTGCCAGCCGGGACACGCTAAACACTGAAGCTTTCTTT
CASRDTLNTEAFF
>TRBJ2-3|TRBD2|TRBV2|NA
TGTGCCAGCAGTGTTCCGGGGACTAGCGGGACTAGCACAGATACGCAGTATTTT
CASSVPGTSGTSTDTQYF
>TRBJ1-3|NA|TRBV19|once
TGTGCCAGTATCAGGGACGGGAGCTCTGGAAACACCATATATTTT
CASIRDGSSGNTIYF
>TRBJ2-3|TRBD2|TRBV5-1|NA
TGCGCCAGCAGCTTGGGACTAGCGGGGGGTGAGGATACGCAGTATTTT
CASSLGLAGGEDTQYF
>TRBJ2-5|NA|TRBV18|once
TGTGCCAGCTCACCTACAGGGAAGGAGACCCAGTACTTC
CASSPTGKETQYF
>TRBJ1-2|NA|TRBV6-5|once
TGTGCCAGCAGTTACTCGATTAGGTCCGGGAACGGCTACACCTTC
CASSYSIRSGNGYTF
>TRBJ1-5|NA|TRBV9|once
TGTGCCAGCAGCGTAGAGGGTAGGGGTCAGCCCCAGCATTTT
CASSVEGRGQPQHF
>TRBJ2-7|NA|TRBV6-1|NA
TGTGCCAGCAGTGGACCAGGGATGTACTACGAGCAGTACTTC
CASSGPGMYYEQYF
>TRBJ2-1|NA|TRBV9|NA
TGTGCCAGCAGCGTAGAGGCCAGGCCGGACAATGAGCAGTTCTTC
CASSVEARPDNEQFF
>TRBJ2-1|NA|TRBV29-1|NA
TGCAGCGTTGAAGGGACTGAGGCCTACAATGAGCAGTTCTTC
CSVEGTEAYNEQFF
>TRBJ2-2|NA|TRBV19|NA
TGTGCCAGTAGTAGAGGTCTTAGCACCGGGGAGCTGTTTTTT
CASSRGLSTGELFF
>TRBJ2-2|TRBD2|TRBV7-9|NA
TGTGCCAGCATCGGGAGGGGAACCGGGGAGCTGTTTTTT
CASIGRGTGELFF
>TRBJ1-1|TRBD1|TRBV9|NA
TGTGCCAGCAGCGTAGACCCAGGGGGAAACACTGAAGCTTTCTTT
CASSVDPGGNTEAFF
>TRBJ1-5|NA|TRBV28|NA
TGTGCCAGCAGCCAAACAGGGCCTAACTTCGGGGCCCAGCATTTT
CASSQTGPNFGAQHF
>TRBJ1-2|NA|TRBV30|NA
TGTGCCTCCTTAGATAAGCAAGACAGAAGAACTAACTATGGCTACACCTTC
CASLDKQDRRTNYGYTF
>TRBJ2-7|TRBD2|TRBV5-1|NA
TGCGCCAGCAGCATACTAGCGGGGGGGGGCGAGCAGTACTTC
CASSILAGGGEQYF
>TRBJ1-2|TRBD1|TRBV4-2|NA
TGTGCCAGCAGCAAGACAGGGGCCGTTAACTATGGCTACACCTTC
CASSKTGAVNYGYTF
>TRBJ1-3|NA|TRBV7-6|NA
TGTGCCAGCAGCTTAGTGGCAGGGGTTGGAAACACCATATATTTT
CASSLVAGVGNTIYF
>TRBJ2-4|TRBD1|TRBV14|NA
TGTGCCAGCAGTCCCCGGACAGGGGTGAGAAACATTCAGTACTTC
CASSPRTGVRNIQYF
>TRBJ2-7|NA|TRBV29-1|NA
TGCAGCGTTGAAACGAGGGCAGACCTCTCCTACGAGCAGTACTTC
CSVETRADLSYEQYF
>TRBJ2-3|TRBD2|TRBV19|NA
TGTGCCAGTAGCCAACTAGCGCCGCTCCCTACGCAGTATTTT
CASSQLAPLPTQYF
>TRBJ2-1|NA|TRBV7-6|NA
TGTGCCAGCAGCCCGTTTGACAATGAGCAGTTCTTC
CASSPFDNEQFF
>TRBJ2-3|TRBD2|TRBV6-6|few
TGTGCCAGCAGTGATAATAGCGGGGTCACAGATACGCAGTATTTT
CASSDNSGVTDTQYF
>TRBJ1-1|NA|TRBV10-2|NA
TGCGCCAGCCGGAGGATGAACACTGAAGCTTTCTTT
CASRRMNTEAFF
>TRBJ2-2|TRBD2|TRBV7-2|NA
TGTGCCAGCAGCTTACTACTAGCGGGAAGGGGCACCGGGGAGCTGTTTTTT
CASSLLLAGRGTGELFF
>TRBJ2-1|NA|TRBV27|NA
TGTGCCAGCAGTTCTCTGGGAGGGGGAACATTTAAGCAGTTCTTC
CASSSLGGGTFKQFF
>TRBJ2-3|TRBD1|TRBV6-5|NA
TGTGCCACCCGACAGGGGGTTACGCAGTATTTT
CATRQGVTQYF
>TRBJ2-3|NA|TRBV11-2|NA
TGTGCCAGCAGCTTGGGGCGGGATACGCAGTATTTT
CASSLGRDTQYF
>TRBJ1-2|NA|TRBV9|NA
TGTGCCAGCAGCGTCGGGGGGGCCTATGGCTACACCTTC
CASSVGGAYGYTF
>TRBJ1-3|TRBD1|TRBV7-2|once
TGTGCCAGCGGCGACAGGGGTTGGGGAAACACCATATATTTT
CASGDRGWGNTIYF
>TRBJ1-2|TRBD1|TRBV11-2|NA
TGTGCCAGCAGCCCCTGGACAGGGTGGCGTGGCTACACCTTC
CASSPWTGWRGYTF
>TRBJ2-3|TRBD1|TRBV19|NA
TGTGCCAGTTCCGGTAGGACAGGGGGCCTAGATACGCAGTATTTT
CASSGRTGGLDTQYF
>TRBJ2-1|TRBD2|TRBV7-9|NA
TGTGCCAGCAGCTTGGGGATTGGACTAGCGGGAGAAGAGGAGCAGTTCTTC
CASSLGIGLAGEEEQFF
>TRBJ1-3|TRBD1|TRBV27|NA
TGTGCCAGCAGTCCCTCCGGGACAGGGGGAAACACCATATATTTT
CASSPSGTGGNTIYF
>TRBJ2-5|NA|TRBV5-4|NA
TGTGCCAGCAGCCGGACTTCCCAAGAGACCCAGTACTTC
CASSRTSQETQYF
>TRBJ1-2|NA|TRBV2|NA
TGTGCCAGCAGGGACACAGGGCGCCATAACTATGGCTACACCTTC
CASRDTGRHNYGYTF